This T cell receptor beta chain stems from a study of T cell responses to AZD1222 COVID-19 vaccine. As for this clone: Antigen unknown.

Measured with immunoSEQ multiplex PCR; TCRdb has only the in-frame clones, and not every one. The data contain 100,000 to 130,000 clones, around 90% of them singletons. In germline, CDR1 is LNHDA, CDR2 SQIVND (reference sequence). Between the trimmed V and J ends, which lost 6 bases and 0 bases, there was a span of 15 bases. There are 17 residues in the CDR3. The study, taken as a whole, reports: Baseline antibody screening turned up just a handful of seropositive AZD1222 recipients.

The chain recombines TRBV19 with TRBJ1-6; D is possibly TRBD1 (5 bases). This sequence was found in an adult who received the AZD1222 COVID-19 vaccine. Specimen: peripheral blood, collected 28 days after the second AZD1222 dose. The CDR3 coding sequence is TGTGCCAGTAGACAAGTGGGGCTCAGCTCCTATAATTCACCCCTCCACTTT. Its translation is CASRQVGLSSYNSPLHF.